The sequence of this T cell receptor beta chain was determined in a study of cytomegalovirus exposure and HLA in healthy donors. General study points: In a later analysis, TCR beta V- and J-gene trimming showed a link to a missense DCLRE1C variant. Other equally common chains were less clonally expanded than HLA-associated TCR beta chains, a later analysis showed.

To note about this clone: Its antigen is undetermined.

V was pared by 8 bases and J by 1 base, with 8 bases between. Germline CDR1 SEHNR, CDR2 FQNEAQ (reference sequence). The CDR3 consists of 13 residues. 13 Jbeta primers and 60 Vbeta primers were used for the PCR. Sequencing used immunoSEQ multiplex PCR; TCRdb keeps in-frame clones, though not all of them. Among about 40,000 clones listed, 75% to 90% were seen once. The receptor's source is a woman aged 40 to 49 in good health and CMV-seropositive. This chain uses TRBV7-9 with TRBJ2-2; D is possibly TRBD1 (6 bases). Sequences were obtained from PBMCs. The CDR3 DNA reads as TGTGCCAGCCAGGGACAGAACACCGGGGAGCTGTTTTTT. Protein sequence: CASQGQNTGELFF.